These 26 T cell receptor beta chains were all obtained from the same sample, sequenced in a study of blood T cell repertoires in COVID-19 (dated by TCRdb to the early 2020s). Libraries were made using the immunoSEQ multiplex PCR assay. The source is immuneACCESS, and TCRdb retained only in-frame sequences with V and J called. Part of the clones is not carried over; for the studies checked, unresolved V genes explain less than half of this, and the remainder is unexplained. Within this sample are roughly 58,000 clones, with approximately 70% of them counted one time only. About half of the sample belongs to the ten largest clones. Sequencing input: PBMCs or T cells enriched from blood (not recorded which). All receptors come from a woman in her fifties or sixties who had been exposed to COVID-19.

The rearrangement links TRBV6-4 to TRBJ2-1; TRBD1 matches at 7 bases. Germline loops: CDR1 MRHNA, CDR2 SNTAGT. V was pared by 3 bases and J by 9 bases, with 5 bases of the junction left unmatched. The length of the CDR3 is 13 residues. The CDR3 region is CASSEQGLAEQFF. In nucleotides, the CDR3 is TGTGCCAGCAGTGAACAGGGGTTGGCTGAGCAGTTCTTC.

The chain has TRBV18 and TRBJ1-2; D gene ambiguous. The V gene's germline CDR1 is KGHSH and CDR2 LQKENI. Trimming took off 4 bases at V and 8 bases at J, with 14 bases between the two ends. The CDR3 runs to 13 residues. The CDR3 DNA reads as TGTGCCAGCTCACTTGCCGGGGAAAGGGGCTACACCTTC. As protein: CASSLAGERGYTF.

The rearrangement joins TRBV5-6 to TRBJ2-1; a weak D match, TRBD1 (5 bases). CDR1 and CDR2 from the germline V gene are SGHDT and YYEEEE. Trimming took off 0 bases at V and 8 bases at J, with 15 bases between the two ends. The CDR3 contains 15 residues. The CDR3 sequence is CASSLALRALDEQFF. CDR3 bases: TGTGCCAGCAGCTTGGCCCTCAGGGCCCTGGATGAGCAGTTCTTC.

The chain is built from TRBV19 and TRBJ2-1, with a tentative D call TRBD1 (6 bases). V was cut by 7 bases and J by 2 bases, with 15 bases left in between. CDR1 and CDR2 from the germline V gene are LNHDA and SQIVND (reference sequence). The CDR3 extends over 15 amino acids. The CDR3, as DNA: TGTGCCAGTACCCCCAACAGGGTCGCCTACAATGAGCAGTTCTTC. Translation: CASTPNRVAYNEQFF.

At least ten counts were recorded for this clone. The chain recombines TRBV30 with TRBJ1-1; 7 positions match TRBD1. The J segment lost 5 bases and the V segment lost 2 bases, leaving 5 bases of the junction unmatched. From germline, CDR1 is GTSNPN and CDR2 SVGIG (reference sequence). The CDR3 loop spans 13 amino acids. DNA for the CDR3: TGTGCCTGGAGTCCGGACAGGAGGACTGAAGCTTTCTTT. Its protein product is CAWSPDRRTEAFF.

J is TRBJ2-7 and V is TRBV11-2; maybe TRBD2 (6 bases). V was trimmed by 5 bases and J by 4 bases, leaving 18 bases between them. Germline V gives CDR1 SGHAT, CDR2 FQNNGV. CDR3 length equals 15 residues. The CDR3 region is CASSPRVGGSYEQYF. For the CDR3, the DNA is TGTGCCAGCAGCCCCCGCGTCGGGGGATCATACGAGCAGTACTTC.

V is TRBV24-1 and J is TRBJ2-7; D is possibly TRBD1 (5 bases). Germline loops: CDR1 KGHDR, CDR2 SFDVKD. Trimming shortened V by 5 bases and J by 6 bases, and 13 bases separated the two germline ends. CDR3 length: 13 residues. CDR3 sequence (DNA): TGTGCCACCAGTGGCTGGCAGGGCTCCGAGCAGTACTTC. It translates to CATSGWQGSEQYF.

This chain links TRBV20-1 with TRBJ1-4; 10 nucleotides match TRBD1. Germline CDR1 and CDR2: DFQATT and SNEGSKA (reference sequence). V trimming: 3 bases; J trimming: 8 bases; junction bases outside the gene matches: 6. CDR3 length: 14 residues. Written as DNA, the CDR3 is TGCAGTGCTAGTTACGACAGGGGGCAAGAAAAACTGTTTTTT. The encoded protein is CSASYDRGQEKLFF.

This clone was seen many times. This chain connects TRBV7-6 to TRBJ2-3; D might be TRBD2 (5 bases). With 0 bases removed from V and 0 bases from J, the gap between germline ends came to 7 bases. The CDR3 sequence is 15 residues long. In germline, CDR1 is SGHVS, CDR2 FNYEAQ. The CDR3 protein is CASSLAWESTDTQYF. Written as DNA, the CDR3 is TGTGCCAGCAGCTTAGCTTGGGAGAGCACAGATACGCAGTATTTT.

This chain connects TRBV4-1 to TRBJ2-7; D remains ambiguous. The CDR3 runs to 13 residues. The V gene's germline CDR1 is MGHRA and CDR2 YSYEKL. V was shortened by 0 bases and J by 2 bases, with 5 bases between the two germline ends. The CDR3 nucleotides are TGCGCCAGCAGCCAAGAGCAGACCTACGAGCAGTACTTC. It is translated as CASSQEQTYEQYF.

The chain uses TRBV6-5 and TRBJ1-2, with a possible D match to TRBD1 (6 bases). V was shortened by 7 bases and J by 8 bases, with 17 bases between the two germline ends. This CDR3 is 13 amino acids long. The germline V gene has CDR1 MNHEY and CDR2 SVGAGI. The chain's CDR3 is CASNFDGGLGYTF. CDR3 bases: TGTGCCAGCAACTTTGATGGGGGCTTAGGCTACACCTTC.

This clone was counted at least ten times. The rearrangement links TRBV7-9 to TRBJ1-6, with no clear D. This CDR3 spans 11 amino acids. Trimming stripped 1 base from V and 13 bases from J, with 5 bases between. Germline V gives CDR1 SEHNR, CDR2 FQNEAQ (reference sequence). In DNA, the CDR3 is TGTGCCAGCAGCTTAGGCGTCCCCCTCCACTTT. It yields the protein CASSLGVPLHF.

This clone showed up just a few times. The V gene is TRBV27, the J gene TRBJ2-5; maybe TRBD2 (6 bases). Germline CDR1 is MNHEY and CDR2 is SMNVEV (reference sequence). The CDR3 has 11 amino acids. V was pared by 10 bases and J by 5 bases, with 11 bases between. The CDR3 DNA is TGTGCCACCACCCGGGGGGAGACCCAGTACTTC. Its translation: CATTRGETQYF.

The chain employs TRBV5-4 and TRBJ2-3; the match to TRBD2 covers 7 bases. The germline CDR1 and CDR2 sequences are SGHNT and YYREEE (reference sequence). The junction had 6 bases not matched to a gene; V was cut back by 0 bases and J by 2 bases. This CDR3 is 16 amino acids long. The CDR3 spells CASSLAGLTPTDTQYF. The DNA of the CDR3 is TGTGCCAGCAGCTTGGCGGGACTAACCCCCACAGATACGCAGTATTTT. Using reference TRBV5-4 and TRBJ2-3 for the parts outside the CDR3, the full variable domain is ETGVTQSPTHLIKTRGQQVTLRCSSQSGHNTVSWYQQALGQGPQFIFQYYREEENGRGNFPPRFSGLQFPNYSSELNVNALELDDSALYLCASSLAGLTPTDTQYFGPGTRLTVL.

The V call is TRBV11-2, the J call TRBJ2-3; 11 bases are a match to TRBD2. The CDR3 runs to 13 residues. In germline, CDR1 is SGHAT, CDR2 FQNNGV. The V segment lost 6 bases and the J segment 5 bases; nucleotides outside the gene matches: 1. Here the CDR3 DNA reads TGTGCCAGCAGGACTAGCGGGGAAGATACGCAGTATTTT. It specifies CASRTSGEDTQYF.

This clone was seen only once. The chain employs TRBV27 and TRBJ1-1; a possible D gene is TRBD1 (5 bases). V lost 6 bases and J 3 bases, leaving 11 bases between the germline ends. The germline V gene has CDR1 MNHEY and CDR2 SMNVEV (reference sequence). The CDR3 covers 13 residues. Here the CDR3 reads CASSLQGDTEAFF. The CDR3 DNA reads as TGTGCCAGCAGCCTCCAAGGGGACACTGAAGCTTTCTTT.

CDR3 amino acids: CASSPGQTNSPLHF. The CDR3 DNA sequence: TGTGCCTCGAGCCCGGGACAGACCAATTCACCCCTCCACTTT. V gene TRBV7-3 combines with J gene TRBJ1-6, with 7 bases that match TRBD1. Germline assignment: CDR1 SGHTA and CDR2 FQGTGA. Trimming took 11 bases from V and 7 from J; bases not matched to a gene: 11. The CDR3 has 14 amino acids.

The V call is TRBV30, the J call TRBJ1-4, with D tentatively TRBD1 (6 bases). V dropped 1 base and J dropped 1 base, with 10 bases sitting between them. CDR3 length: 15 residues. Germline V lookup: CDR1 GTSNPN, CDR2 SVGIG (reference sequence). CDR3 DNA: TGTGCCTGGAGTGGAGGCAGGGGAACTAATGAAAAACTGTTTTTT. It is translated as CAWSGGRGTNEKLFF.

The chain links TRBV28 to TRBJ2-3, with D perhaps matching TRBD2 (7 bases). There are 14 residues in the CDR3. The germline CDR1 and CDR2 sequences are MDHEN and SYDVKM. V shed 4 bases and J shed 4 bases, with 12 bases lying between them. The DNA for the CDR3 is TGTGCCAGCAGTTCGAGGGGGGGCCCAGATACGCAGTATTTT. As protein: CASSSRGGPDTQYF.

V gene TRBV2 combines with J gene TRBJ2-1; TRBD1 agrees at 8 bases. The CDR3 has 14 amino acids. Looked up from germline, CDR1 is SNHLY and CDR2 is FYNNEI. V trimming: 4 bases; J trimming: 7 bases; junction bases outside the gene matches: 6. The CDR3 DNA is TGTGCCAGCAGTGGCCAGGGGGCGTCTAATGAGCAGTTCTTC. Residues: CASSGQGASNEQFF.

The sample holds a few counts of this clone. V and J are TRBV9 and TRBJ1-2; D not certain. Germline CDR1 is SGDLS and CDR2 is YYNGEE. With 0 bases removed from V and 6 bases from J, the gap between germline ends came to 9 bases. This CDR3 spans 13 amino acids. CDR3 region: CASSVGGDNGYTF. The CDR3 DNA sequence: TGTGCCAGCAGCGTAGGGGGAGACAATGGCTACACCTTC.

The V gene is TRBV30, the J gene TRBJ2-6; D is possibly TRBD2 (5 bases). The germline V gene has CDR1 GTSNPN and CDR2 SVGIG (reference sequence). Deletions cut 2 bases from V and 2 bases from J, with 10 bases between. The CDR3 is 15 residues long. In nucleotides, the CDR3 is TGTGCCTGGAGTCGCGGGCTAACTGGGGCCAACGTCCTGACTTTC. This translates into CAWSRGLTGANVLTF.

The chain has TRBV6-5 and TRBJ2-6; D is possibly TRBD1 (6 bases). Germline V gene lookup returns CDR1 MNHEY and CDR2 SVGAGI. Trimming shortened V by 6 bases and J by 3 bases, and 9 bases separated the two germline ends. This CDR3 has 14 residues. CDR3 in DNA: TGTGCCAGCAGAACAGGGATTGGGGCCAACGTCCTGACTTTC. It specifies CASRTGIGANVLTF.

The chain joins TRBV7-2 to TRBJ1-5; D perhaps matches TRBD1 (6 bases). CDR1 and CDR2 from the germline V gene are SGHTA and FQGNSA. V lost 2 bases and J lost 6, with 17 bases in between. The CDR3 extends over 16 amino acids. The CDR3: CASSLTSGTNSQPQHF. As DNA, the CDR3 is TGTGCCAGCAGCTTAACTTCCGGGACAAATTCTCAGCCCCAGCATTTT.

The chain recombines TRBV28 with TRBJ1-5, with TRBD1 identical over 8 bases. The CDR3 loop spans 14 amino acids. Germline V gene data show CDR1 as MDHEN and CDR2 as SYDVKM. Germline trimming cut 6 bases from V and 7 bases from J; bases unmatched to any gene: 8. The CDR3 nucleotides read TGTGCCAGCAGACTTCAGGGGGCTGGGCAGCCCCAGCATTTT. Its protein is CASRLQGAGQPQHF.

The rearrangement uses TRBV12-3 or TRBV12-4 and TRBJ2-2, with 7 bases lining up with TRBD2. V trimming: 5 bases; J trimming: 5 bases; junction bases outside the gene matches: 2. CDR3 length: 13 residues. The DNA of the CDR3 is TGTGCCAGCAGTCGGGACTATACCGGGGAGCTGTTTTTT. Its protein is CASSRDYTGELFF.